This TCR beta chain emerged from a study of cytomegalovirus exposure and HLA in healthy donors. Overall study findings and caveats: Apart from CMV serostatus, no immune exposure information was available. The study designated 150 to 200 TCR beta chains cytomegalovirus-associated. Under in vitro conditions, three CMV-associated chains were confirmed as specific for CMV antigens.

Comment on this clone: The antigen remains unidentified.

From germline, CDR1 is SGHRS and CDR2 YFSETQ. The V segment lost 3 bases and the J segment 8 bases; nucleotides outside the gene matches: 9. This CDR3 comprises 14 residues. The PCR ran on 60 Vbeta and 13 Jbeta primers. Profiling relied on immunoSEQ multiplex PCR, and the TCRdb table lists in-frame clones only, not all of them. The sample yields about 190,000 clones, 75% to 90% seen once. V and J are TRBV5-1 and TRBJ1-2; TRBD1 matches at 8 bases. Sequencing input: PBMCs. This receptor was identified in a woman aged 18-30 years in good health and CMV-seronegative. CDR3 sequence (DNA): TGCGCCAGCAGCTCGGACAGGGTGGGTCGAGGCTACACCTTC. It is translated as CASSSDRVGRGYTF. Based on the CDR3 plus reference TRBV5-1 and TRBJ1-2, the full variable domain is KAGVTQTPRYLIKTRGQQVTLSCSPISGHRSVSWYQQTPGQGLQFLFEYFSETQRNKGNFPGRFSGRQFSNSRSEMNVSTLELGDSALYLCASSSDRVGRGYTFGSGTRLTVV.